This TCR beta chain came from a study of blood T cell repertoires in COVID-19. This clone was observed once. The J segment lost 4 bases and the V segment lost 4 bases, leaving 6 bases of the junction unmatched. From germline, CDR1 is LNHDA and CDR2 SQIVND (reference sequence). The CDR3 has 15 residues. TCRdb keeps only in-frame clones here, not all; method: immunoSEQ multiplex PCR. The sample lists 65,000 to 75,000 clones, 83% seen once, with approximately 40% in the top ten. This sequence originates from a man older than 75 with acute or convalescent COVID-19. The rearrangement joins TRBV19 to TRBJ1-5, with 8 bases that match TRBD1. Sample: peripheral blood. The CDR3 region is CASSNTGGGNQPQHF. The DNA for the CDR3 is TGTGCCAGTAGTAACACAGGGGGAGGGAATCAGCCCCAGCATTTT.